The sample holds one count of the clone carrying this T cell receptor beta chain. Its matching antigen is unknown. V was shortened by 5 bases and J by 5 bases, with 13 bases between the two germline ends. The CDR3 runs to 14 residues. CDR1 and CDR2 from the germline V gene are LNHDA and SQIVND (reference sequence). This sample stems from a study of STAT5B mutations in CD4+ large granular lymphocyte leukemia. Overall study findings and caveats: Without putative leukemic clones, patient CD4-sorted repertoires remained more clonal than healthy CD4+ repertoires. Top patient clones used TRBV06 genes more often: 8/27 versus 2/35 in controls.

Sequencing used immunoSEQ multiplex PCR; TCRdb keeps in-frame clones, though not all of them. Of 30,000 to 40,000 clones in the sample, about 80% were seen once. The sequence was obtained from a human donor in good health. This chain uses TRBV19 with TRBJ2-1; D is unresolved. Sequencing used CD4+ T cells from blood buffy coats. The CDR3 DNA is TGTGCCAGTAGTCCTGACAATCCCCACAATGAGCAGTTCTTC. Amino acid sequence: CASSPDNPHNEQFF. The full variable domain, its missing parts supplied by reference TRBV19 and TRBJ2-1, is DGGITQSPKYLFRKEGQNVTLSCEQNLNHDAMYWYRQDPGQGLRLIYYSQIVNDFQKGDIAEGYSVSREKKESFPLTVTSAQKNPTAFYLCASSPDNPHNEQFFGPGTRLTVL.